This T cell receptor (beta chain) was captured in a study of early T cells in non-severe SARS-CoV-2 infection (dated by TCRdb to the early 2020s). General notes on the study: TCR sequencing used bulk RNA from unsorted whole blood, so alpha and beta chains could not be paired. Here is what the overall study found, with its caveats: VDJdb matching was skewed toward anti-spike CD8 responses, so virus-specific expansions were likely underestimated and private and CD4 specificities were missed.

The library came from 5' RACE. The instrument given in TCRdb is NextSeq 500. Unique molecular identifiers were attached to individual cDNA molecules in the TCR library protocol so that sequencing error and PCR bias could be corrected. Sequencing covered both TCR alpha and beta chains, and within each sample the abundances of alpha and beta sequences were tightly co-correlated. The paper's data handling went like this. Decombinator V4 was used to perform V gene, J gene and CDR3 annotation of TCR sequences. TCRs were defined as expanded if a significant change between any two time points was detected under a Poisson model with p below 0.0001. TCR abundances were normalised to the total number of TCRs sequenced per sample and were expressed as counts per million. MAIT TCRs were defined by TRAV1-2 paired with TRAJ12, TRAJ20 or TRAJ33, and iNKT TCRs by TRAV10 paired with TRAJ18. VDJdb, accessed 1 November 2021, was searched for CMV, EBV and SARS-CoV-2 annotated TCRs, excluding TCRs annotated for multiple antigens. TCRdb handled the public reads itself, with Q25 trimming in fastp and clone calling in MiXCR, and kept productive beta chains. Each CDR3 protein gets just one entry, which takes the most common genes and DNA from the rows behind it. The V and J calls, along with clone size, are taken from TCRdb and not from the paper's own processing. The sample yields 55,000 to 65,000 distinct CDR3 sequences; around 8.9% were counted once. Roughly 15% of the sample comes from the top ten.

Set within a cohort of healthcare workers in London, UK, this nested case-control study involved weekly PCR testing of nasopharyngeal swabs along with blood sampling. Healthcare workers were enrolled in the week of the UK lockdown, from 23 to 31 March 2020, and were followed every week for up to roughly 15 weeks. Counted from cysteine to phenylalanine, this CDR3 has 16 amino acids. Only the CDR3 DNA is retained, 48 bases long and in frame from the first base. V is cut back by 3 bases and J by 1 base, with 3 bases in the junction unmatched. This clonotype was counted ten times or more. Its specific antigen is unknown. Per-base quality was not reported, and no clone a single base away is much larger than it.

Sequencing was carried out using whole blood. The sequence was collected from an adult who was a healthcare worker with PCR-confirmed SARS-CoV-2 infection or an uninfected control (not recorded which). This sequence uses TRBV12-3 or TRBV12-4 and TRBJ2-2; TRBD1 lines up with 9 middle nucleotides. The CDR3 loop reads CASSFGTGMNTGELFF. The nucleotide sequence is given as TGTGCCAGCAGTTTTGGGACAGGGATGAACACCGGGGAGCTGTTTTTT.